This T cell receptor beta chain appears in the sequencing data of a study of CD8 T cells in ankylosing spondylitis. General observations from the study: Several highly homologous variants formed a TCR beta motif that appeared characteristic of ankylosing spondylitis blood.

Notes on this clonotype: Antigen: not known.

TCRdb recomputed calls from the 5' RACE reads with MiXCR, one row per CDR3 protein. The sample includes about 540,000 distinct CDR3 sequences, roughly 13% of them seen just once. Germline lookup yields CDR1 SGHRS and CDR2 YFSETQ. Trimming removed 4 bases from V and 4 bases from J; junction bases left unmatched: 7. The CDR3 runs to 14 residues. Sequenced sample: blood, either unsorted or a sorted T cell fraction (not recorded which). The clonotype comes from a male donor with ankylosing spondylitis. The genes are TRBV5-1 and TRBJ1-2; 7 nucleotides match TRBD1. The CDR3: CASSPKDRLYGYTF. CDR3 nucleotide sequence: TGCGCCAGCAGCCCGAAGGACAGGCTCTATGGCTACACCTTC.